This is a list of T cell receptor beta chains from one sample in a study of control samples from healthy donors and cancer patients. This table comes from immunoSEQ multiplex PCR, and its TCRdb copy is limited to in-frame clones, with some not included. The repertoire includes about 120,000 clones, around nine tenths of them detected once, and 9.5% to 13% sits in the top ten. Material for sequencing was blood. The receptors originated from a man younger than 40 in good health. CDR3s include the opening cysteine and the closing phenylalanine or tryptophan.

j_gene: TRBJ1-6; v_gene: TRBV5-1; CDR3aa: CASSLGQARDSPLHF
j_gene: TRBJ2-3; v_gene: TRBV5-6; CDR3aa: CASSLGPNPTDTQYF
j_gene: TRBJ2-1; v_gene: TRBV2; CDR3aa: CARTARGNNEQFF
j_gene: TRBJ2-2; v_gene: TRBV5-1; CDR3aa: CASSKTSGGFGNTGELFF
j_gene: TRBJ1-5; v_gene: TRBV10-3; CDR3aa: CAISGQGVGQPQHF
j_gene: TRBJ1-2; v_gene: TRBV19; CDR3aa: CASSIEGRRTYGYTF
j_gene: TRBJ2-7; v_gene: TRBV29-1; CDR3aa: CSVGQPSYEQYF
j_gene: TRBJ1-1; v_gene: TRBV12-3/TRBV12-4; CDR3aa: CASFQTGWTEAFF
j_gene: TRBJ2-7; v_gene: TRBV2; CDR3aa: CASSEVEGQSYEQYF
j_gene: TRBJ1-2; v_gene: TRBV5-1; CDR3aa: CASGSRGPNYGYTF
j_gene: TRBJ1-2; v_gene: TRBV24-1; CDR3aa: CATSTGIRYGYTF
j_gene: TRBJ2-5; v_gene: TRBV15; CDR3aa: CATSRGTTETQYF
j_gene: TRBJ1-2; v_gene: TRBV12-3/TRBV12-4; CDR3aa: CASSLAAYGYTF
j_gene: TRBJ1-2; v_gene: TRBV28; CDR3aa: CASSLPSAGNKILYGYTF
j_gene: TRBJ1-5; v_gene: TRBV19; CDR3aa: CASSHESGSHQPQHF